Below, 8 T cell receptor beta chains from the same sample are listed, as sequenced in a study of human CD8 memory T cell subsets. UMI-labeled 5' RACE was used to make TCR beta libraries. Following a re-call of the 5' RACE reads, TCRdb has one entry per CDR3 protein and lacks DNA. The sample features about 10,000 distinct CDR3 sequences, with just over 20% in its top ten. Sequenced material: CD8+ T cells from PBMCs. The receptors shown here come from a human donor in good health.

The CDR3: CASWAVSYNEQFF. The chain joins TRBV6-6 to TRBJ2-1; TCRdb designates TRBD1, a call that cannot be tested without DNA. Germline CDR1 is MNHNY and CDR2 is SVGAGI (reference sequence). This CDR3 has 13 residues.

The chain couples TRBV6-6 to TRBJ2-2. Germline lookup yields CDR1 MNHNY and CDR2 SVGAGI (reference sequence). The CDR3 covers 14 residues. This CDR3 is CASGWTENTGELFF.

By frequency, this clonotype is medium-sized. The chain links TRBV4-3 to TRBJ2-7; TCRdb outputs TRBD1, but without DNA this stays unchecked. The germline V gene has CDR1 LGHNA and CDR2 YSLEER. This CDR3 spans 13 amino acids. CDR3 residues: CASSAAGGYEQYF.

The chain uses TRBV2 and TRBJ2-7; TCRdb's assignment of TRBD2 cannot be checked, as there is no DNA. Germline V gives CDR1 SNHLY, CDR2 FYNNEI. The CDR3 contains 11 residues. CDR3 sequence reads: CASSEEDEQYF.

The chain joins TRBV20-1 to TRBJ1-1; with no DNA, the TCRdb D assignment of TRBD1 cannot be verified. Germline V gene sequence: CDR1 DFQATT, CDR2 SNEGSKA (reference sequence). The CDR3 loop spans 14 amino acids. This CDR3 reads CSARDLGGGTEAFF.

The chain's CDR3 is CSAAGHMNYEQYF. V is TRBV20-1 and J is TRBJ2-7; no DNA is available, so the TRBD1 call from TCRdb remains unchecked. The CDR3 consists of 13 residues. CDR1 is DFQATT and CDR2 is SNEGSKA in the germline V gene (reference sequence).

This rearrangement joins TRBV7-7 to TRBJ2-5. The V gene's germline CDR1 is SSHAT and CDR2 FNYEAQ (reference sequence). The CDR3 is 14 residues long. CDR3 sequence: CASSLRGSQETQYF.

V and J are TRBV18 and TRBJ2-2; the D call from TCRdb, TRBD1, cannot be confirmed without DNA. The CDR3 covers 13 residues. The V gene's germline CDR1 is KGHSH and CDR2 LQKENI. The CDR3 region is CASSPQGTGELFF.